The TCR beta chain under discussion was sequenced for a study of T and B cells in COVID-19 patients. Study overall: Of approximately 19 active-infection patients, under 15 were critically ill with mechanical ventilation or extracorporeal membrane oxygenation. Overall study results and limits: Patients with COVID-19 reportedly showed strongly skewed T cell receptor beta variable and joining gene usage.

The ends were cut back, 8 bases at V and 0 bases at J, with 11 bases in the middle. Germline CDR1 and CDR2: MNHNS and SASEGT. This CDR3 spans 14 amino acids. In regard to this clonotype: Its antigen is undetermined.

Multiplex PCR with BIOMED2 TRB-A/B primer pools amplified TRB rearrangements. A single record per CDR3 protein comes from TCRdb applying MiXCR to the multiplex PCR reads. Of 20,000 to 25,000 distinct CDR3 sequences listed, about 30% are singletons. TRB was amplified from about 250-500 ng of blood genomic DNA. Sequencing input: blood. The gene calls are TRBV6-1 and TRBJ1-5; no clear D gene. The source is a human donor who had recovered from COVID-19. CDR3 DNA: TGTGCCAGCGCAGGCCGGTATAGCAATCAGCCCCAGCATTTT. Its protein product is CASAGRYSNQPQHF.